This T cell receptor (beta chain) stems from a study of shared clonotypes between healthy human individuals. Sequencing was performed with immunoSEQ multiplex PCR; in TCRdb, only in-frame clones are kept and a portion is missing. The sample lists 2 million to 2.5 million clones; approximately 95% were seen once. This TCR derives from a man between 18 and 35 years old in good health. Sequencing was carried out using naive CD4+ T cells sorted from blood. Subset in this sample: CD45RA+ positively selected.

The CDR3 loop is CASSQIPGLVASQYF. The CDR3 region has the DNA TGCGCCAGCAGCCAAATACCGGGGCTTGTTGCCTCCCAGTACTTC. The chain links TRBV4-1 to TRBJ2-5; the D call may be TRBD1 or TRBD2 (5 bases each). The CDR3 is made up of 15 amino acids. V dropped 2 bases and J dropped 9 bases, with 19 bases sitting between them. Germline CDR1 and CDR2: MGHRA and YSYEKL.